The rows below give T cell receptor beta chains drawn from one sample of a study of T cell changes during pregnancy in multiple sclerosis. This table comes from immunoSEQ multiplex PCR, and its TCRdb copy is limited to in-frame clones, with some not included. The data contain 45,000 or so clones, about 96% of them singletons. The sample consisted of peripheral blood, taken in the second trimester of pregnancy. The receptor set was obtained from a female donor with multiple sclerosis, enrolled in a pregnancy study. The conserved cysteine and the conserved F or W are not part of the CDR3 here.

TRBV6-5 | ASSYSGLESYEQY
TRBV28 | ASSSGRAGAGELF
TRBV19 | ASSKTGFSGNTIY
TRBV4-2 | ASSPGQSNYGYT
TRBV5-4 | AFSGGPQETQY
TRBV5-4 | ASSLGDRDSNEQF
TRBV5-1 | ASSQDRAFYGYT
TRBV5-1 | ASSAASSGVYEQY
TRBV5-1 | ASSLGREGMEQF
TRBV10-2 | ASSESGGGREGGTDTQY
TRBV27 | ASSKPGGLRYNEQF
TRBV6-6 | ASSLGGAKGQPQH
TRBV2 | ASTPGSNTEAF
TRBV5-1 | ASSLEAGEWTEAF
TRBV7-3 | ASSSTLDWGSGYNEQF
TRBV10-3 | AISPGQGTGELF
TRBV7-8 | ASSFWTSGGADNEQF
TRBV28 | ASSLVGVNQPQH
TRBV6-5 | ASSPQGGSSYEQY
TRBV9 | ASSRDTNQPQH
TRBV11-3 | ASSLAAGFGDTQY
TRBV27 | ASSLGLAGVVEQF
TRBV21-1 | AQKLANYGYT
TRBV7-9 | ASSSIVGLNLPSKDTQY
TRBV7-9 | ASSLGQGGSEKLF
TRBV2 | ASMFIPVQETQY
TRBV5-1 | ASTPGLAGGVIRQF
TRBV2 | ASSERLDTGELF
TRBV7-6 | ASTKGSGGVLHNEQF
TRBV5-1 | ASSLVPDRGEETQY
TRBV2 | ASSLGQGDVLNQPQH
TRBV27 | ASSRDSSYEQY
TRBV6-5 | ASSLSGGIYEQY
TRBV5-5 | ASSWTGDSYT
TRBV7-3 | ASSFRENTEAF
TRBV27 | ASRREGLAGSTDTQY
TRBV10-3 | AISDRDRDTSNQPQH
TRBV11-2 | ASSLDRAYGYT
TRBV9 | ASSSTGTDNSPLH
TRBV5-1 | ASSLTGFLNEQF
TRBV10-3 | AISAVAGALNTEAF
TRBV5-4 | ASRGPRDSSYEQY
TRBV6-1 | ASSGGLAGLQETQY
TRBV2 | ASPGQVGETQY
TRBV18 | ASSPRTGTDTQY
TRBV7-2 | ASSLALRGNTEAF
TRBV7-8 | ASSPTPGQGWEQF
TRBV6-6 | ASSLSGTGELF
TRBV5-1 | ASSSTGGAKNIQY
TRBV28 | ASSGVGGFTDTQY
TRBV28 | ASIWGDSNQPQH
TRBV27 | ASSSRTGGRGEAF
TRBV29-1 | SALGQGGNIQY
TRBV7-9 | ASRTPGQNTEAF
TRBV2 | ASSDRSSGGKVNEQF
TRBV18 | ASSLPGTGMYEQY
TRBV18 | ASSPLGAGRGGYT
TRBV9 | ASSPLLAGGQEQY
TRBV4-2 | ASSQEKTGGTYEQY